The 28 T cell receptor beta chains listed next were all sequenced from one sample in a study of beta chain features in type 1 diabetes. Study-wide findings and caveats: For Type 1 diabetes patients, all four CD4+ subsets carried TCRB CDR3s that were moderately but significantly shorter.

Their antigens are not known. cDNA synthesis used the whole RNA isolate, giving expressed TCRB sequences. Using immunoSEQ multiplex PCR, the repertoire was profiled, and TCRdb retains in-frame clones only, with some absent. The repertoire consists of 600,000 to 700,000 clones, with roughly 12% occurring once and the leading ten covering approximately 0.022%. Sequencing was done on a sample of naive CD4+ T cells from blood. The receptors were sampled from a man aged 18 to 29 with type 1 diabetes.

This clone was counted between two and nine times. This chain connects TRBV14 to TRBJ2-2; D unresolved. V dropped 2 bases and J dropped 7 bases, with 11 bases sitting between them. The germline CDR1 and CDR2 sequences are SGHDN and FVKESK. The CDR3 runs to 14 residues. CDR3 DNA sequence: TGTGCCAGCAGCCAAACCGGCCCGATCGGGGAGCTGTTTTTT. Residues: CASSQTGPIGELFF. The full variable domain, rest sourced from reference TRBV14 and TRBJ2-2, is EAGVTQFPSHSVIEKGQTVTLRCDPISGHDNLYWYRRVMGKEIKFLLHFVKESKQDESGMPNNRFLAERTGGTYSTLKVQPAELEDSGVYFCASSQTGPIGELFFGEGSRLTVL.

The V and J genes are TRBV30 and TRBJ2-2; TRBD1 agrees at 9 bases. The CDR3 extends over 15 amino acids. Trimming removed 4 bases from V and 6 bases from J; junction bases left unmatched: 9. Per the germline V gene, CDR1 is GTSNPN and CDR2 is SVGIG (reference sequence). Written as DNA, the CDR3 is TGTGCCTGGAACCTCGGGACAGGGTACCCCGGGGAGCTGTTTTTT. Its protein is CAWNLGTGYPGELFF.

The chain has TRBV9 and TRBJ2-2, with 8 bases identical to TRBD1. V lost 3 bases to trimming and J lost 6 bases; unmatched junction nucleotides: 13. This CDR3 has 17 residues. CDR1 is SGDLS, CDR2 YYNGEE, per germline. The CDR3 nucleotides are TGTGCCAGCAGCGGGACTCGGACAGGGCGGGACGCCGGGGAGCTGTTTTTT. Protein sequence: CASSGTRTGRDAGELFF.

This clone was counted only a few times. This sequence joins TRBV6-5 and TRBJ2-3, with D possibly TRBD2 on 5 matching bases. Germline-derived CDR1 and CDR2 are MNHEY and SVGAGI. V was trimmed by 4 bases and J by 1 base, leaving 15 bases between them. The CDR3 is 16 amino acids. As DNA, the CDR3 is TGTGCCAGCAGTTCCATGCGGGCCGGGGGCACAGATACGCAGTATTTT. Amino acids: CASSSMRAGGTDTQYF.

This clone was observed a few times. The chain is built from TRBV6-6 and TRBJ2-6; no reliable D call. The CDR3 has 15 amino acids. Trimming shortened V by 6 bases and J by 1 base, and 10 bases separated the two germline ends. Germline V gene data show CDR1 as MNHNY and CDR2 as SVGAGI (reference sequence). The CDR3 DNA is TGTGCCAGCAGACGCCAGGTATCTGGGGCCAACGTCCTGACTTTC. Translation: CASRRQVSGANVLTF.

A few counts support this clone. This chain uses TRBV7-2 with TRBJ2-7; D gene ambiguous. Per germline, CDR1 SGHTA and CDR2 FQGNSA. The CDR3 is 13 residues long. Trimming took 1 base from V and 3 from J, leaving 7 bases between them. The CDR3 nucleotides are TGTGCCAGCAGCTTAGACAGCCTCTACGAGCAGTACTTC. This encodes CASSLDSLYEQYF. Full variable domain (rest looked up from reference TRBV7-2 and TRBJ2-7): GAGVSQSPSNKVTEKGKDVELRCDPISGHTALYWYRQSLGQGLEFLIYFQGNSAPDKSGLPSDRFSAERTGGSVSTLTIQRTQQEDSAVYLCASSLDSLYEQYFGPGTRLTVT.

The V gene is TRBV5-1, the J gene TRBJ2-3; no reliable D call. CDR3 length: 16 residues. Looked up from germline, CDR1 is SGHRS and CDR2 is YFSETQ. Trimming left V 0 bases short and J 3 bases short, with 14 bases between. CDR3 loop: CASSLVYGSRTDTQYF. CDR3 DNA: TGCGCCAGCAGCTTGGTGTACGGTTCTAGGACAGATACGCAGTATTTT.

A few counts support this clone. The chain carries TRBV30 and TRBJ2-2; D is ambiguous. Trimming took 3 bases from V and 3 from J, leaving 11 bases between them. The CDR3 has 14 amino acids. Germline V gives CDR1 GTSNPN, CDR2 SVGIG (reference sequence). The CDR3 DNA reads as TGTGCCTGGAGCCTACACCTGGACACCGGGGAGCTGTTTTTT. This sequence encodes CAWSLHLDTGELFF.

The V and J genes are TRBV18 and TRBJ2-3, with a weak D call TRBD2 (5 bases). Germline loops: CDR1 KGHSH, CDR2 LQKENI. Trimming removed 6 bases at V and 2 bases at J, with 18 bases between. The CDR3 spans 16 residues. The CDR3, as DNA: TGTGCCAGCTCTTTGGAGGTCCCAGCGTCCACAGATACGCAGTATTTT. Translating it yields CASSLEVPASTDTQYF. The full variable domain, rest sourced from reference TRBV18 and TRBJ2-3, is NAGVMQNPRHLVRRRGQEARLRCSPMKGHSHVYWYRQLPEEGLKFMVYLQKENIIDESGMPKERFSAEFPKEGPSILRIQQVVRGDSAAYFCASSLEVPASTDTQYFGPGTRLTVL.

The rearrangement uses TRBV5-6 and TRBJ2-5; TRBD1 matches at 7 bases. Trimming at V came to 4 bases and at J to 5 bases, leaving 14 bases not matched to a gene. CDR3 length: 16 amino acids. Germline CDR1 and CDR2: SGHDT and YYEEEE. In DNA form, the CDR3 reads TGTGCCAGCAGCCTTACAGGGGCAACCGACGGGGAGACCCAGTACTTC. This translates into CASSLTGATDGETQYF.

This clone occurred a few times. V and J are TRBV30 and TRBJ2-2; possibly TRBD1 or TRBD2 for D (5 bases each). Looked up from germline, CDR1 is GTSNPN and CDR2 is SVGIG (reference sequence). The CDR3 loop spans 14 amino acids. Trimming removed 2 bases at V and 3 bases at J, with 10 bases between. In nucleotides, the CDR3 is TGTGCCTGGAGTCGGGACGGCTACACCGGGGAGCTGTTTTTT. Encoded protein: CAWSRDGYTGELFF.

The table lists this clone with a few counts. The chain uses TRBV27 and TRBJ2-3; D is perhaps TRBD2 (5 bases). Germline CDR1 and CDR2: MNHEY and SMNVEV (reference sequence). The length of the CDR3 is 15 residues. V lost 6 bases, J lost 5 bases, and 18 bases lay in between. DNA for the CDR3: TGTGCCAGCAGCCCTGTAGGAGGTCAAATAGATACGCAGTATTTT. The encoded protein is CASSPVGGQIDTQYF.

The CDR3 loop is CARTRLQETQYF. The CDR3 DNA is TGTGCCAGGACGAGGTTGCAAGAGACCCAGTACTTC. This sequence joins TRBV7-9 and TRBJ2-5; unclear D gene. CDR3 length: 12 residues. V lost 9 bases and J lost 2, with 10 bases in between. The germline CDR1 and CDR2 sequences are SEHNR and FQNEAQ (reference sequence).

The chain joins TRBV2 to TRBJ2-7, with D perhaps TRBD1 or TRBD2 (6 bases each). CDR1 is SNHLY and CDR2 is FYNNEI in the germline V gene. The CDR3 has 15 amino acids. V dropped 8 bases and J dropped 0 bases, with 17 bases sitting between them. Written as DNA, the CDR3 is TGTGCCAGCGACGGAAGGGGGGAGAGCTCCTACGAGCAGTACTTC. Protein product: CASDGRGESSYEQYF.

This clone appeared a few times. Other DNA sequences from this sample encode an identical CDR3 as well. This chain uses TRBV7-9 with TRBJ1-5, with D uncertain. The V gene lost 1 base and the J gene lost 4 bases, with 5 bases spanning the gap. CDR3 length equals 13 residues. Germline-derived CDR1 and CDR2 are SEHNR and FQNEAQ (reference sequence). For the CDR3, the DNA is TGTGCCAGCAGCTTAGATGGAAATCAGCCCCAGCATTTT. Amino acids: CASSLDGNQPQHF.

The chain links TRBV5-1 to TRBJ1-1; TRBD1 is a possible D gene (6 bases). Germline loops: CDR1 SGHRS, CDR2 YFSETQ. This CDR3 has 14 amino acids. V was pared by 5 bases and J by 0 bases, with 11 bases between. CDR3 residues: CASRRDTLNTEAFF. The CDR3 nucleotides are TGCGCCAGCAGGCGGGACACACTGAACACTGAAGCTTTCTTT.

This clone came up a few times. V and J are TRBV4-1 and TRBJ1-4, with a weak D call TRBD1 (5 bases). The germline gives CDR1 MGHRA, CDR2 YSYEKL. Trimming stripped 4 bases from V and 5 bases from J, with 11 bases between. CDR3 length equals 14 residues. CDR3 in DNA: TGCGCCAGCAGCCTCCGAGGGGAGAATGAAAAACTGTTTTTT. Residues: CASSLRGENEKLFF.

This clone has just a few counts. V usage is TRBV6-1 and J usage is TRBJ1-2; unclear D gene. With 5 bases removed from V and 4 bases from J, the gap between germline ends came to 11 bases. The CDR3 length is 13 residues. In germline, CDR1 is MNHNS, CDR2 SASEGT. The CDR3 DNA reads TGTGCCAGCAGTCTCTCGGAGAGCTATGGCTACACCTTC. Protein product: CASSLSESYGYTF.

This clone was seen a few times. Written as DNA, the CDR3 is TGCGCCAGTCGAGAGGGCGTGGGCGCAGATACGCAGTATTTT. This sequence encodes CASREGVGADTQYF. The chain joins TRBV4-1 to TRBJ2-3; D perhaps matches TRBD2 (5 bases). V lost 9 bases and J 4 bases, leaving 17 bases between the germline ends. In germline, CDR1 is MGHRA, CDR2 YSYEKL. The CDR3 length is 14 residues.

The chain couples TRBV28 to TRBJ1-2; D might be TRBD1 (5 bases). Trimming cost V 5 bases and J 4 bases, with 8 bases left between them. The length of the CDR3 is 12 residues. Per the germline V gene, CDR1 is MDHEN and CDR2 is SYDVKM. The CDR3 region has the DNA TGTGCCAGCAGTGACAGAAGCTATGGCTACACCTTC. Protein product: CASSDRSYGYTF.

The table lists this clone with many counts. The chain recombines TRBV23-1 with TRBJ1-1; 10 bases are a match to TRBD1. TRBV23-1 is an ORF, with its function uncertain. The CDR3 covers 10 residues. V lost 6 bases to trimming and J lost 13 bases; unmatched junction nucleotides: 2. The CDR3 spells CASSRDRGFF. The CDR3 DNA reads TGCGCCAGCAGCCGGGACAGGGGTTTCTTT.

The rearrangement joins TRBV4-1 to TRBJ2-5; TRBD1 is a possible D gene (6 bases). Trimming removed 1 base at V and 1 base at J, with 13 bases between. Germline CDR1 reads MGHRA; CDR2 reads YSYEKL. The CDR3 runs 16 residues. CDR3 nucleotide sequence: TGCGCCAGCAGCCAAGTGGGGACACCCGGCCAAGAGACCCAGTACTTC. It is translated as CASSQVGTPGQETQYF.

Concerning this clone: The same CDR3 is also encoded by other DNA sequences in this sample. The chain has TRBV14 and TRBJ1-3; D not certain. V shed 4 bases and J shed 0 bases, with 7 bases lying between them. The CDR3 has 14 residues. CDR1 and CDR2 from the germline V gene are SGHDN and FVKESK. The CDR3 reads CASSPRTSGNTIYF. The CDR3 bases are TGTGCCAGCAGCCCCCGGACCTCTGGAAACACCATATATTTT.

The chain joins TRBV30 to TRBJ2-5; 12 bases are shared with TRBD2. V was clipped by 5 bases and J by 5 bases; unmatched bases: 12. This CDR3 is built from 16 residues. CDR1 and CDR2 from the germline V gene are GTSNPN and SVGIG (reference sequence). The CDR3 bases are TGTGCCTGGGGCGCAGGACTAGCGGGGTACGGGGAGACCCAGTACTTC. This codes for CAWGAGLAGYGETQYF.

This clone has a handful of counts. The rearrangement links TRBV5-1 to TRBJ1-3; D unclear. V was clipped by 4 bases and J by 0 bases, with 8 bases between them. This CDR3 has 14 residues. The germline gives CDR1 SGHRS, CDR2 YFSETQ. Written as DNA, the CDR3 is TGCGCCAGCAGCACCGACATCTCTGGAAACACCATATATTTT. Translating gives CASSTDISGNTIYF.

There are a few counts of this clone. The chain carries TRBV13 and TRBJ1-5; no firm D call. V was cut by 4 bases and J by 7 bases, with 11 bases left in between. CDR3 length equals 13 residues. Germline V gene sequence: CDR1 PRHDT, CDR2 FYEKMQ (reference sequence). The DNA of the CDR3 is TGTGCCAGCAGCTCAACCCCGGGCCAGCCCCAGCATTTT. Translation gives CASSSTPGQPQHF.

This clone was seen more than once but under ten times. The chain carries TRBV5-8 and TRBJ2-7; no firm D call. Germline V gene data show CDR1 as SGHTS and CDR2 as YDEGEE. The CDR3 is 12 amino acids. Trimming left V 5 bases short and J 5 bases short, with 11 bases between. CDR3 bases: TGTGCCAGCAGGGGCGTGGGGAACGAGCAGTACTTC. Encoded protein: CASRGVGNEQYF.

This clone was seen a handful of times. The chain recombines TRBV30 with TRBJ1-4; D uncertain. Looked up from germline, CDR1 is GTSNPN and CDR2 is SVGIG (reference sequence). This CDR3 comprises 13 residues. V was pared by 4 bases and J by 8 bases, with 14 bases between. This chain's CDR3 is CAWTRDEGEKLFF. CDR3 coding DNA: TGTGCCTGGACTAGGGATGAAGGCGAAAAACTGTTTTTT.